This TCR beta chain is drawn from a study of OX40 agonist ivuxolimab in advanced cancers. Study context: The dose of intravenous ivuxolimab that patients received every 2 weeks ranged from 0.01 to 10 mg/kg.

Only in-frame clones appear in the TCRdb table, and some are missing; sequencing was by immunoSEQ multiplex PCR. The top ten hold almost 4% of the sample, which has some 60,000 clones, approximately 90% seen once. Patients who had autoimmune disease history or got systemic immunosuppression were left out. Per germline, CDR1 WNHNN and CDR2 SYGVQD (reference sequence). The CDR3 extends over 24 amino acids. V was pared by 3 bases and J by 5 bases, with 41 bases between. The sample here was CD4+ or CD8+ T cells sorted from blood, taken in a trial of the OX40 agonist ivuxolimab. This chain links TRBV10-1 with TRBJ2-1; possibly TRBD1 or TRBD2 for D (6 bases each). This clonotype was obtained from an adult with an advanced solid tumor such as melanoma, head and neck, liver or kidney cancer. In DNA form, the CDR3 reads TGCGCCAGCAGTGAAATCCGACCCCCAGCGCCGTTGAGGCTCGGGGGCCCCCTTAACAATGAGCAGTTCTTC. Translation: CASSEIRPPAPLRLGGPLNNEQFF.